Presented here are 10 T cell receptor beta chains from one specimen sequenced in a study of T cell repertoires in cytomegalovirus infection. Their recognized antigens are unknown. TCRdb fed the reads into MiXCR, producing one record per CDR3 protein. Among about 830,000 distinct CDR3 sequences listed, 32% were seen once. The sample consisted of cultured CD8+ T cells from PBMCs, taken from culture after CMV antigen stimulation. The receptors derive from a human donor in good health (CMV status not recorded). Some clones in this sample may be carry-over from other donors' samples.

This clonotype was counted a few times. The V call is TRBV6-2 or TRBV6-3, the J call TRBJ2-7; 7 nucleotides line up with TRBD2. The V gene end was trimmed by 2 bases and the J gene end by 4 bases; junction bases not matched to a gene: 8. The CDR3 has 15 residues. Germline V gene data show CDR1 as MNHEY and CDR2 as SVGEGT. DNA of the CDR3: TGTGCCAGCAGTTACAGGTCCTGGGGACTATACGAGCAGTACGTC. Protein: CASSYRSWGLYEQYV.

A single count supports this clonotype. The chain joins TRBV5-1 to TRBJ2-1, with 10 bases matching TRBD2. The length of the CDR3 is 14 residues. CDR1 SGHRS and CDR2 YFSETQ come from the germline V gene. V lost 5 bases, J lost 5 bases, and 4 bases stayed unmatched. The CDR3 is CASRPAGGDNEQFF. The CDR3 DNA reads TGCGCCAGCAGACCAGCGGGGGGGGACAATGAGCAGTTCTTC.

The count of this clonotype is one. The chain has TRBV6-5 and TRBJ2-6; tentative D call: TRBD1 (6 bases). CDR1 and CDR2 from the germline V gene are MNHEY and SVGAGI. The CDR3 runs 21 residues. With 4 bases removed from V and 4 bases from J, the gap between germline ends came to 29 bases. CDR3: CASSFVPPPTGYKKGANVLTF. CDR3 bases: TGTGCCAGCAGTTTCGTCCCCCCCCCGACAGGTTACAAAAAGGGGGCCAACGTCCTGACTTTC.

This clonotype was found a few times. Germline is not matched at one junction end, which may reflect a read error. CDR3 in amino acids: CRAIRDGSYSNQPQHF. The CDR3 nucleotides read TGCAGAGCTATCCGGGACGGCTCCTATAGCAATCAGCCCCAGCATTTT. J is TRBJ1-5 and V is TRBV20-1, with a tentative D call TRBD1 (5 bases). This CDR3 is built from 16 residues. Germline V CDR1 and CDR2: DFQATT, SNEGSKA (reference sequence).

A few counts support this clonotype. The chain recombines TRBV19 with TRBJ2-2; 8 nucleotides agree with TRBD1. CDR3 size: 14 residues. V was clipped by 3 bases and J by 10 bases; unmatched bases: 7. The germline CDR1 and CDR2 sequences are LNHDA and SQIVND (reference sequence). The CDR3 bases are TGTGCCAGTAGTATCGGACAGGGCTCGGAGGAGCTGTTTTTT. It codes for CASSIGQGSEELFF.

As for this clonotype: This may stem from a read error, because a much larger clone lies one nucleotide away. The DNA of the CDR3 is TGTGCCAGTAGTCCGACGGGGACAGGGGTGTACAATGAGCAGTTCTTC. Its translation is CASSPTGTGVYNEQFF. V and J are TRBV19 and TRBJ2-1; 10 bases are shared with TRBD1. Looked up from germline, CDR1 is LNHDA and CDR2 is SQIVND (reference sequence). The ends lost 5 bases at V and 4 bases at J; junction bases unmatched: 8. The CDR3 has 16 residues.

This clonotype was seen many times. The chain joins TRBV7-9 to TRBJ2-5; D remains unclear. The germline V gene has CDR1 SEHNR and CDR2 FQNEAQ (reference sequence). V was pared by 0 bases and J by 4 bases, with 6 bases between. CDR3 length equals 13 residues. The CDR3 sequence is CASSLAILETQYF. The CDR3 DNA follows: TGTGCCAGCAGCTTAGCCATCCTAGAGACCCAGTACTTC. The full variable domain, in which reference TRBV7-9 and TRBJ2-5 provide the parts outside the CDR3, is DTGVSQNPRHKITKRGQNVTFRCDPISEHNRLYWYRQTLGQGPEFLTYFQNEAQLEKSRLLSDRFSAERPKGSFSTLEIQRTEQGDSAMYLCASSLAILETQYFGPGTRLLVL.

The sample holds a few counts of this clonotype. The rearrangement links TRBV7-2 to TRBJ2-3, with 7 bases lining up with TRBD2. The trim removed 0 bases at V and 2 bases at J, leaving 11 bases unmatched. The CDR3 runs 18 residues. Germline CDR1 SGHTA, CDR2 FQGNSA. The CDR3 DNA sequence: TGTGCCAGCAGCTTAGCGAGAATACTAGCGAGACCCACAGATACGCAGTATTTT. Encoded protein: CASSLARILARPTDTQYF.

In its sample, this clonotype was seen a few times. The CDR3 reads CASSLQWTFMEGYTF. CDR3 DNA sequence: TGTGCCAGCAGTCTACAGTGGACATTTATGGAGGGCTACACCTTC. V gene TRBV27 combines with J gene TRBJ1-2; maybe TRBD1 (5 bases). Germline lookup yields CDR1 MNHEY and CDR2 SMNVEV (reference sequence). V lost 5 bases and J 8 bases, leaving 21 bases between the germline ends. The CDR3 is made up of 15 amino acids.

The chain couples TRBV4-1 to TRBJ1-5; weak D call: TRBD1 (5 bases). Germline lookup yields CDR1 MGHRA and CDR2 YSYEKL. This CDR3 region has 15 residues. The V gene lost 0 bases and the J gene lost 7 bases, with 13 bases spanning the gap. The CDR3 DNA follows: TGCGCCAGCAGCCAAGAGGTGACAGAATGGCAGCCCCAGCATTTT. Residues: CASSQEVTEWQPQHF.